Following are 27 T cell receptor beta chains from one sample sequenced in a study of CD8 T cells in ankylosing spondylitis. A single record per CDR3 protein comes from TCRdb applying MiXCR to the 5' RACE reads. The sample includes approximately 220,000 distinct CDR3 sequences, about 26% of them seen just once. The material sequenced was blood, either unsorted or a sorted T cell fraction (not recorded which). These receptors were collected from a male donor with ankylosing spondylitis or in good health (not recorded which).

The V gene is TRBV7-2, the J gene TRBJ2-4; the D is unclear. The CDR3 is 12 amino acids. The germline V gene has CDR1 SGHTA and CDR2 FQGNSA. The V end was cut by 7 bases, the J end by 0 bases, with 4 bases between. CDR3 sequence: CASTLAKNIQYF. CDR3 in DNA: TGTGCCAGCACGCTAGCCAAAAACATTCAGTACTTC.

This clonotype came up a few times. V gene TRBV20-1 combines with J gene TRBJ1-2, with D possibly being TRBD1 (6 bases). Trimming took off 6 bases at V and 0 bases at J, with 14 bases between the two ends. CDR1 DFQATT and CDR2 SNEGSKA come from the germline V gene (reference sequence). This CDR3 spans 14 amino acids. The CDR3 coding sequence is TGCAGTGCGTCCGTGGCAGGGGCTAACTATGGCTACACCTTC. As protein: CSASVAGANYGYTF.

This clonotype was observed a handful of times. The rearrangement uses TRBV29-1 and TRBJ2-7; 7 bases are a match to TRBD1. The J segment lost 2 bases and the V segment lost 8 bases, leaving 6 bases of the junction unmatched. Germline V gene data show CDR1 as SQVTM and CDR2 as ANQGSEA. The CDR3 is 12 amino acids. The CDR3 region is CSTSTGAYEQYF. CDR3 sequence (DNA): TGCAGCACCTCAACAGGGGCCTACGAGCAGTACTTC.

This clonotype occurred many times. The J gene is TRBJ2-5, the V gene TRBV27; D might be TRBD1 (5 bases). The CDR3 is 13 residues long. Germline assignment: CDR1 MNHEY and CDR2 SMNVEV (reference sequence). V was trimmed by 2 bases and J by 3 bases, leaving 7 bases between them. CDR3 in DNA: TGTGCCAGCAGTTTAGAGACAGAAGAGACCCAGTACTTC. It codes for CASSLETEETQYF.

This clonotype was observed at least ten times. The chain employs TRBV20-1 and TRBJ2-7, with 8 positions matching TRBD2. With 3 bases clipped from V and 7 bases from J, the junction kept 14 bases outside the gene matches. The germline CDR1 and CDR2 sequences are DFQATT and SNEGSKA (reference sequence). This CDR3 has 15 amino acids. The DNA of the CDR3 is TGCAGTGCTAGCGAGCCGACTGCGGGAGGATGGGAGCAGTACTTC. Protein product: CSASEPTAGGWEQYF.

Many counts were recorded for this clonotype. V and J are TRBV29-1 and TRBJ1-1; D is undetermined. Germline CDR1 is SQVTM and CDR2 is ANQGSEA. Trimming stripped 6 bases from V and 2 bases from J, with 13 bases between. The CDR3 covers 13 residues. The CDR3 DNA follows: TGCAGCGTACGTCGGGAGATAAACACTGAAGCTTTCTTT. Translation gives CSVRREINTEAFF.

There are a few counts of this clonotype. DNA of the CDR3: TGCGCCAGCAGCCAAGATCGGGTTCAGGGGGCTAACAAACTTAGGGAGACCCAGTACTTC. Its translation is CASSQDRVQGANKLRETQYF. This sequence joins TRBV4-1 and TRBJ2-5; 8 bases agree with TRBD1. J was trimmed by 5 bases and V by 0 bases; bases with no gene match: 20. Germline CDR1 MGHRA, CDR2 YSYEKL. The CDR3 is 20 residues long.

At least ten counts were recorded for this clonotype. The chain joins TRBV18 to TRBJ2-7; 9 bases are a match to TRBD2. V was pared by 0 bases and J by 4 bases, with 10 bases of the junction left unmatched. Germline CDR1 and CDR2: KGHSH and LQKENI. This CDR3 spans 17 amino acids. The CDR3 nucleotides read TGTGCCAGCTCACCACCCTTTAGCGGGAGCCCTGGGTACGAGCAGTACTTC. It translates to CASSPPFSGSPGYEQYF.

V and J are TRBV9 and TRBJ1-1; 8 bases agree with TRBD1. The CDR3 totals 14 residues. Germline V gene sequence: CDR1 SGDLS, CDR2 YYNGEE. V gave up 4 bases and J gave up 5 bases; unmatched junction bases: 7. CDR3: CASSPRTGLTEAFF. The CDR3 nucleotides are TGTGCCAGCAGCCCCCGGACAGGGCTTACTGAAGCTTTCTTT.

The rearrangement uses TRBV12-3 or TRBV12-4 and TRBJ2-3; D not resolved. The CDR3 consists of 12 residues. The V end lost 8 bases, the J end lost 10 bases, and 16 bases lay between the germline ends. The CDR3 loop is CASSEVATSQYF. CDR3 nucleotides: TGTGCCAGCTCAGAGGTCGCGACTTCGCAGTATTTT.

The chain employs TRBV28 and TRBJ2-7, with 8 nucleotides matching TRBD1. The length of the CDR3 is 16 residues. Unmatched junction bases numbered 12, after V lost 4 bases and J lost 4 bases. The germline CDR1 and CDR2 sequences are MDHEN and SYDVKM. As DNA, the CDR3 is TGTGCCAGCAGTTCCCGGCGGGCAGGGGGCGGTTACGAGCAGTACTTC. This encodes CASSSRRAGGGYEQYF.

Worth noting for this clonotype: It may be a read error: a sequence one base away is much more abundant. The chain carries TRBV10-1 and TRBJ1-1, with no clear D. The CDR3 runs to 15 residues. V lost 5 bases, J lost 5 bases, and 18 bases lay in between. Germline CDR1 is WNHNN and CDR2 is SYGVQD (reference sequence). The CDR3 reads CASSPPRARKTEAFF. The CDR3 DNA reads as TGCGCCAGCAGTCCCCCCCGGGCCCGTAAGACTGAAGCTTTCTTT.

The genes are TRBV5-6 and TRBJ2-7; no firm D call. CDR3 length: 15 residues. CDR1 and CDR2 (germline): SGHDT, YYEEEE. V lost 1 base to trimming and J lost 0 bases, with 11 bases between them. This CDR3 is CASSLSIQDSYEQYF. The CDR3, as DNA: TGTGCCAGCAGCTTGAGTATTCAGGACTCCTACGAGCAGTACTTC.

This sequence joins TRBV12-3 or TRBV12-4 and TRBJ2-5, with D unresolved. V lost 8 bases and J 0 bases, leaving 16 bases between the germline ends. The CDR3 loop spans 15 amino acids. The CDR3 is CASRPGRKNQETQYF. The CDR3 nucleotides read TGTGCCAGCCGTCCCGGCCGAAAAAACCAAGAGACCCAGTACTTC.

The V and J genes are TRBV29-1 and TRBJ2-3; possible D gene TRBD1, 5 bases. Germline V CDR1 and CDR2: SQVTM, ANQGSEA. CDR3 length equals 13 residues. Trimming stripped 5 bases from V and 0 bases from J, with 9 bases between. The CDR3: CSVRQSSTDTQYF. The CDR3 region has the DNA TGCAGCGTTAGACAGAGTAGCACAGATACGCAGTATTTT.

The table lists this clonotype with a few counts. The J gene is TRBJ2-1, the V gene TRBV7-9, with TRBD2 identical over 10 bases. The germline gives CDR1 SEHNR, CDR2 FQNEAQ (reference sequence). Germline trimming cut 10 bases from V and 5 bases from J; bases unmatched to any gene: 8. CDR3 length: 14 residues. CDR3 coding DNA: TGTGCCACCGTAGCGGGAGGAAAGAACAATGAGCAGTTCTTC. Protein product: CATVAGGKNNEQFF.

The chain links TRBV7-2 to TRBJ2-5; a weak D match, TRBD2 (6 bases). Germline CDR1 reads SGHTA; CDR2 reads FQGNSA. V was trimmed by 1 base and J by 5 bases, leaving 14 bases between them. The CDR3 is made up of 15 amino acids. The DNA for the CDR3 is TGTGCCAGCAGCTTAGACGGGAGACCCGGGGAGACCCAGTACTTC. This codes for CASSLDGRPGETQYF.

The chain links TRBV10-3 to TRBJ2-1; 8 bases agree with TRBD2. V gave up 7 bases and J gave up 1 base; unmatched junction bases: 9. CDR1 ENHRY and CDR2 SYGVKD come from the germline V gene. The CDR3 runs to 16 residues. CDR3 nucleotide sequence: TGTGCCATCACCGCAGAACTAGCGGAGTCCTACAATGAGCAGTTCTTC. Encoded protein: CAITAELAESYNEQFF.

This clonotype has more than one count but fewer than ten. The chain uses TRBV10-2 and TRBJ2-7; tentative D call: TRBD2 (5 bases). Germline lookup yields CDR1 WSHSY and CDR2 SAAADI. Trimming pared 2 bases from V and 4 bases from J, leaving 6 bases between. This CDR3 comprises 12 residues. The CDR3 DNA sequence: TGCGCCAGCAGTGAGGGCGGGTACGAGCAGTACTTC. Residues: CASSEGGYEQYF.

This clonotype showed up many times. This chain uses TRBV3-1 with TRBJ2-4; possible D gene TRBD2, 6 bases. This CDR3 contains 13 residues. Germline V gene data show CDR1 as LGHDT and CDR2 as YNNKEL (reference sequence). In DNA, the CDR3 is TGTGCGTGCGGAGGGTCTGCCAAAAACATTCAGTACTTC. This translates into CACGGSAKNIQYF.

The gene calls are TRBV20-1 and TRBJ1-1, with D hard to call. CDR1 is DFQATT and CDR2 is SNEGSKA in the germline V gene (reference sequence). CDR3 length equals 9 residues. Trimming removed 0 bases at V and 7 bases at J, with 0 bases between. The chain's CDR3 is CSARDEAFF. CDR3 coding DNA: TGCAGTGCTAGAGATGAAGCTTTCTTT.

The gene calls are TRBV20-1 and TRBJ2-7; D gene unclear. V shed 7 bases and J shed 0 bases, with 13 bases lying between them. The length of the CDR3 is 13 residues. Germline V lookup: CDR1 DFQATT, CDR2 SNEGSKA (reference sequence). This CDR3 is CSGMDRSSYEQYF. The CDR3 nucleotides are TGCAGTGGCATGGACCGCAGCTCCTACGAGCAGTACTTC.

This clonotype was counted between two and nine times. The chain has TRBV6-1 and TRBJ2-1, with a tentative D call TRBD1 (6 bases). CDR1 is MNHNS, CDR2 SASEGT, per germline. V was pared by 6 bases and J by 7 bases, with 13 bases between. This CDR3 is built from 13 residues. The CDR3 here is CASRTQGRNEQFF. The CDR3, as DNA: TGTGCCAGCAGAACGCAGGGGCGGAATGAGCAGTTCTTC.

In its sample, this clonotype was seen a few times. This rearrangement joins TRBV10-2 to TRBJ2-3; weak D call: TRBD1 (5 bases). Germline V gene lookup returns CDR1 WSHSY and CDR2 SAAADI. The length of the CDR3 is 13 residues. Deletions cut 4 bases from V and 6 bases from J, with 11 bases between. The DNA of the CDR3 is TGCGCCAGCAGTGTAACAGGTACCGATACGCAGTATTTT. This translates into CASSVTGTDTQYF.

This clonotype was observed at least ten times. The rearrangement joins TRBV5-1 to TRBJ1-6; TRBD1 matches at 9 bases. Germline CDR1 reads SGHRS; CDR2 reads YFSETQ. The CDR3 totals 16 residues. The junction had 9 bases not matched to a gene; V was cut back by 4 bases and J by 7 bases. CDR3 DNA: TGCGCCAGCAGCATAGACCGGGACAGGGTGAATTCACCCCTCCACTTT. This codes for CASSIDRDRVNSPLHF.

This clonotype was observed at least ten times. The chain recombines TRBV3-1 with TRBJ2-7; 12 nucleotides align to TRBD2. This CDR3 has 15 residues. Unmatched junction bases numbered 2, after V lost 4 bases and J lost 1 base. Germline V gives CDR1 LGHDT, CDR2 YNNKEL (reference sequence). This CDR3 is CASSRGLAGSYEQYF. CDR3 nucleotides: TGTGCCAGCAGCCGGGGACTAGCGGGTTCCTACGAGCAGTACTTC.

As to this clonotype: A much bigger clone sits one base away, suggesting this may be a read error. The rearrangement joins TRBV5-1 to TRBJ1-1; no reliable D call. Germline-derived CDR1 and CDR2 are SGHRS and YFSETQ. The CDR3 runs 12 residues. CDR3 DNA sequence: TGCGCCAGCAGCCCCGATCGGACTGAAGCTTCCTTT. Translation gives CASSPDRTEASF.